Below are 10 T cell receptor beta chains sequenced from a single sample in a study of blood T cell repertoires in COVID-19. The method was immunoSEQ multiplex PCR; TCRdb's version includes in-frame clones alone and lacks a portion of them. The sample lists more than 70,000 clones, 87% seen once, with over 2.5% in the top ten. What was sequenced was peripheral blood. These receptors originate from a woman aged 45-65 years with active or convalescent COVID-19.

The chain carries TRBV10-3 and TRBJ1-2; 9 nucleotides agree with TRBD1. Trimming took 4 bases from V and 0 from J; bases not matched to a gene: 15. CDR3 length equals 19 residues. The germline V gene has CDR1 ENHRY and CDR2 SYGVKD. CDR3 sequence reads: CAISATPGQGRSTNYGYTF. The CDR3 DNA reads TGTGCCATCAGTGCTACCCCGGGACAGGGCCGATCCACTAACTATGGCTACACCTTC.

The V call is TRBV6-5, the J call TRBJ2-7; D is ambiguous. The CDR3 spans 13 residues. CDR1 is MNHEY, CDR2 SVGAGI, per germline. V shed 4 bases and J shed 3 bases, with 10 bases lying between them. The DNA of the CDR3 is TGTGCCAGCAGTTCTCAGGTACACTACGAGCAGTACTTC. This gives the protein CASSSQVHYEQYF.

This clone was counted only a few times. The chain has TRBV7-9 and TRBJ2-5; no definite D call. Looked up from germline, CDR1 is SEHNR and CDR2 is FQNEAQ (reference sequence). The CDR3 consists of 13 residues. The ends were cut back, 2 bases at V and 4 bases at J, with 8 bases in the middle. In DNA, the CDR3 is TGTGCCAGCAGCTTACCGCCGCGAGAGACCCAGTACTTC. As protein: CASSLPPRETQYF.

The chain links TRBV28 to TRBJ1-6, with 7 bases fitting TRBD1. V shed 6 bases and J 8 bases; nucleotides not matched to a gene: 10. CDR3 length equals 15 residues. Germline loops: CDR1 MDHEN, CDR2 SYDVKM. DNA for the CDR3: TGTGCCAGCAGCCCTCCTTTGGGACAGTATTCACCCCTCCACTTT. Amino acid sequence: CASSPPLGQYSPLHF.

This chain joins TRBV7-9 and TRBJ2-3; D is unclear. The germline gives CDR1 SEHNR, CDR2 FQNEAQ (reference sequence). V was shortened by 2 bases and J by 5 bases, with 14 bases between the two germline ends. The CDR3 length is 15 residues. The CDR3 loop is CASSLQETRIDTQYF. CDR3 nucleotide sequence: TGTGCCAGCAGCTTACAGGAAACACGGATAGATACGCAGTATTTT.

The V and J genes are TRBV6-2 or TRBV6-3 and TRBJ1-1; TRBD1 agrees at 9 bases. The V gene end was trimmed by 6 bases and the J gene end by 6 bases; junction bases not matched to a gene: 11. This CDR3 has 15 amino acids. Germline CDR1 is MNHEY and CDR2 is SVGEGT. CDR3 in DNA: TGTGCCAGCAGCTCGGACAGGGGATGGGGGGCTGAAGCTTTCTTT. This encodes CASSSDRGWGAEAFF.

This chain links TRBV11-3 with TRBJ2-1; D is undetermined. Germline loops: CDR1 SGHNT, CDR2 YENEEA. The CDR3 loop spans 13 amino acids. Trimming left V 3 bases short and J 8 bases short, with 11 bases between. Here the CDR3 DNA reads TGTGCCAGCAGCTTCTCAGTATTGGATGAGCAGTTCTTC. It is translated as CASSFSVLDEQFF.

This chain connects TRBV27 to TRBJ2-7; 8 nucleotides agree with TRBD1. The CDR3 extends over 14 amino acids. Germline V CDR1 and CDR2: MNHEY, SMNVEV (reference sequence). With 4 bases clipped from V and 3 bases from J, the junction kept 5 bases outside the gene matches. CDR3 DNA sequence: TGTGCCAGCAGTTGGACAGGGTCAAACTACGAGCAGTACTTC. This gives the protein CASSWTGSNYEQYF.

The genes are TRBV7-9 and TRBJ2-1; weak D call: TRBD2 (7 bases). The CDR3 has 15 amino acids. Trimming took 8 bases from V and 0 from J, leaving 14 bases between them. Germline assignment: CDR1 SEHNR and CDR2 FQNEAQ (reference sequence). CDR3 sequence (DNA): TGTGCCAGCTTCGGGGGGCCTAGCTCCTACAATGAGCAGTTCTTC. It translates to CASFGGPSSYNEQFF.

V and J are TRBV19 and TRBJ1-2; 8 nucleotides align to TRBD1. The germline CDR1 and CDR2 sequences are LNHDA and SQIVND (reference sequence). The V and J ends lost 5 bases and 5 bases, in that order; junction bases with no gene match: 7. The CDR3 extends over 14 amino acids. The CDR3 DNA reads TGTGCCAGTAGTGCACAGGGGGTAGAATATGGCTACACCTTC. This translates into CASSAQGVEYGYTF. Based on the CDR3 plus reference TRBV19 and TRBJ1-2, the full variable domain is DGGITQSPKYLFRKEGQNVTLSCEQNLNHDAMYWYRQDPGQGLRLIYYSQIVNDFQKGDIAEGYSVSREKKESFPLTVTSAQKNPTAFYLCASSAQGVEYGYTFGSGTRLTVV.